Listed below are T cell receptor beta chains from one sample, sequenced in a study of OX40 agonist ivuxolimab in advanced cancers. Assay used: immunoSEQ multiplex PCR; TCRdb lists only in-frame clones, some missing. The sample gives just over 80,000 clones, more than 70% of which show up once; around 0.7% is in the top ten. The sample here was CD4+ or CD8+ T cells sorted from blood, taken in a trial of the OX40 agonist ivuxolimab. These receptors originate from an adult with an advanced solid tumor such as melanoma, head and neck, liver or kidney cancer. The CDR3 runs from the conserved cysteine through the conserved F or W. The order of the fields is V gene, J gene, D gene, CDR3 protein. The D gene is left open where the match is weak.

>TRBV5-1|TRBJ2-5|TRBD1
CASSSAFSTGQGGETQYF
>TRBV27|TRBJ1-3|TRBD1
CASAAGTDGNTIYF
>TRBV2|TRBJ1-5|-
CASSDAGVYSNQPQHF
>TRBV6-1|TRBJ2-7|TRBD2
CASSFRTSGRYEQYF
>TRBV19|TRBJ2-1|-
CASSIDRNRREQFF
>TRBV2|TRBJ1-2|-
CASSVQDYGYTF
>TRBV28|TRBJ2-7|-
CASNQGFRYEQYF
>TRBV27|TRBJ2-5|TRBD1
CASSAGQGTFQETQYF
>TRBV5-1|TRBJ2-5|TRBD1
CASSAPGQGTETQYF
>TRBV5-4|TRBJ1-4|-
CASSLGQSNEKLFF
>TRBV30|TRBJ2-7|-
CAWRVGGLSSGPYEQYF
>TRBV6-1|TRBJ2-3|-
CASSESRAGDTQYF
>TRBV7-8|TRBJ2-3|-
CASSLEQRSTDTQYF
>TRBV5-1|TRBJ2-5|TRBD2
CASSSTGDLAGGGETQYF
>TRBV6-1|TRBJ1-4|-
CASSELREKLFF
>TRBV30|TRBJ1-1|-
CAWSVKFGGAGNTEAFF
>TRBV11-2|TRBJ1-1|-
CASSVRVNTEAFF
>TRBV7-2|TRBJ2-3|TRBD1
CASSLSGQGTDTQYF
>TRBV7-9|TRBJ2-5|-
CASSLTGVETQYF
>TRBV18|TRBJ1-6|TRBD1
CASSPRDRGNSPLHF
>TRBV18|TRBJ2-2|-
CASSPEVAGYTGELFF
>TRBV7-3|TRBJ2-3|-
CASSLSGGGGTDTQYF
>TRBV25-1|TRBJ1-1|-
CASSEPGHTEAFF
>TRBV9|TRBJ2-1|-
CASSVGDFATSMGQFF
>TRBV4-1|TRBJ2-2|-
CASSRPLNTGELFF
>TRBV19|TRBJ1-5|-
CASSIGAGRSNQPQHF
>TRBV4-1|TRBJ1-1|-
CASSQDPGRYTEAFF